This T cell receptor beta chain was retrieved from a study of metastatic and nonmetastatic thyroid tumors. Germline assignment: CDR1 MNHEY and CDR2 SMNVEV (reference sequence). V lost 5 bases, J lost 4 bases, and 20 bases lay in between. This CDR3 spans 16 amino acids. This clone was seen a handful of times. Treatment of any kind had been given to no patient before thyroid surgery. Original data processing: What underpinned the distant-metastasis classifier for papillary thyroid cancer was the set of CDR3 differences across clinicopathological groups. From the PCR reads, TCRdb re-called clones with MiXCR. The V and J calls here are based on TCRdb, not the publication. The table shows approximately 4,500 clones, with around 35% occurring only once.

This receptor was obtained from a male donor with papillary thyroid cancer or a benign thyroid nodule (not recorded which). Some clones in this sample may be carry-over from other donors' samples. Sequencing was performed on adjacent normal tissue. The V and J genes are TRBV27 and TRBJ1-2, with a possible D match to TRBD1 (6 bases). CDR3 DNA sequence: TGTGCCAGCAGTCCCGAGGGGGGGCGCTCGGCCTATGGCTACACCTTC. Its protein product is CASSPEGGRSAYGYTF.